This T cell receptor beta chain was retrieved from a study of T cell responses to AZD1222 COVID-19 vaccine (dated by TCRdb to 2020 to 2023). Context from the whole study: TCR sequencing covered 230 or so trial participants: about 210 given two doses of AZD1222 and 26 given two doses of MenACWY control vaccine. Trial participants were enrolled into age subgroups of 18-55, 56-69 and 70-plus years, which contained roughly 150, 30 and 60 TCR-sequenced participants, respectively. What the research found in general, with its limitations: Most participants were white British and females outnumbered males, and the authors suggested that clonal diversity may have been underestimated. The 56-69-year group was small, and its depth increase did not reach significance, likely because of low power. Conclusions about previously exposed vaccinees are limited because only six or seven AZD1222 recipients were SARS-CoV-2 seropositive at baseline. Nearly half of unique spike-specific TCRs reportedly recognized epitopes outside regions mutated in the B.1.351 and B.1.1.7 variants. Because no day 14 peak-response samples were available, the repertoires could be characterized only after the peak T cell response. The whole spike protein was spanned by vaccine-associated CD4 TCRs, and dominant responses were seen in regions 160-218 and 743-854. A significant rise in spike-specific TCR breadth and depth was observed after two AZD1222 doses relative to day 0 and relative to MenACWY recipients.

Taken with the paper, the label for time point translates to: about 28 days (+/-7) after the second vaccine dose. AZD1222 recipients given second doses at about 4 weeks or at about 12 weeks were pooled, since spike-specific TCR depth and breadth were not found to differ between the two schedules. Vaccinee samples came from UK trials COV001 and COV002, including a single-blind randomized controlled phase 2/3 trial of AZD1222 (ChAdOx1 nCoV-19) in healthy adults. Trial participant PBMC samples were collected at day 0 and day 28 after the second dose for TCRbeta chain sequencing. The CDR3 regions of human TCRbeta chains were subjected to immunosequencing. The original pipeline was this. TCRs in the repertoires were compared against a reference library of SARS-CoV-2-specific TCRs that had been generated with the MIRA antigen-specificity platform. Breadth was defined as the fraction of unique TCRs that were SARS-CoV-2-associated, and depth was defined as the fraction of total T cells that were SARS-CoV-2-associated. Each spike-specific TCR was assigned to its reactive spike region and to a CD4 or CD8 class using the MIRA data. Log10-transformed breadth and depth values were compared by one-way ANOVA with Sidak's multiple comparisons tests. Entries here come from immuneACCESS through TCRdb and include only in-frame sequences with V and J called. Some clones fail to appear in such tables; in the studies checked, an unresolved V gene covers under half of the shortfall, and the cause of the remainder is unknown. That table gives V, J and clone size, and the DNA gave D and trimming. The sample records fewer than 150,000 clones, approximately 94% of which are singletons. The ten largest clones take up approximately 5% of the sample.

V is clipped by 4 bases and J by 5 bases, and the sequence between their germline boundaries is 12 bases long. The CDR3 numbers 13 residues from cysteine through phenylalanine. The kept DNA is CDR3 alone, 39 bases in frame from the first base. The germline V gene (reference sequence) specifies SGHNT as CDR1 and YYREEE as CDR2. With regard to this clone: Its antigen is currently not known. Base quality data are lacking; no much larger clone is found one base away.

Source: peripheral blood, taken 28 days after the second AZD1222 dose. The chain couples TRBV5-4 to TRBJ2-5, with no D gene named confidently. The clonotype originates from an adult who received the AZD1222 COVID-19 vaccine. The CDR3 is CASSLPRSETQYF. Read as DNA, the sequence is TGTGCCAGCAGCCTCCCCAGATCGGAGACCCAGTACTTC.